What follows is one T cell receptor (beta chain) and its context. The CDR3 totals 15 residues. Trimming removed 1 base from V and 4 bases from J, with 14 bases in between. CDR1 is SGHRS, CDR2 YFSETQ, per germline. This sample was taken from a study of blood T cell repertoires in COVID-19. Study-level information: The analysed material was cDNA or gDNA that came from T cells, B-cell-depleted T cells, or PBMCs.

Assay used: immunoSEQ multiplex PCR; TCRdb lists only in-frame clones, some missing. The sample has some 29,000 clones; 70% to 90% are singletons. The rearrangement joins TRBV5-1 to TRBJ1-2; D is unclear. The clonotype originates from a human donor in a cohort sampled during active COVID-19. The sequenced sample was peripheral blood. CDR3 sequence: CASSLSSGTVYGYTF. CDR3 DNA: TGCGCCAGCAGCTTGAGTTCCGGTACCGTCTATGGCTACACCTTC.